This TCR beta chain was documented in a study of neurological immune-mediated disorders. The CDR3 is 12 amino acids. Trimming left V 4 bases short and J 0 bases short, with 4 bases between. The germline gives CDR1 ENHRY, CDR2 SYGVKD. Time point specified: longitudinal time-point 3. This clonotype showed up many times. TCRdb reprocessed the 5' RACE reads with MiXCR, giving one entry per CDR3 protein. The sample has 84,000 or so distinct CDR3 sequences, 4.3% seen once. This clonotype was sampled from a woman aged 55-70 years with multiple sclerosis. Input material: PBMCs. The J gene is TRBJ2-7, the V gene TRBV10-3, with D unresolved. The CDR3 here is CAISGDSYEQYF. As DNA, the CDR3 is TGTGCCATCAGTGGGGACTCCTACGAGCAGTACTTC.